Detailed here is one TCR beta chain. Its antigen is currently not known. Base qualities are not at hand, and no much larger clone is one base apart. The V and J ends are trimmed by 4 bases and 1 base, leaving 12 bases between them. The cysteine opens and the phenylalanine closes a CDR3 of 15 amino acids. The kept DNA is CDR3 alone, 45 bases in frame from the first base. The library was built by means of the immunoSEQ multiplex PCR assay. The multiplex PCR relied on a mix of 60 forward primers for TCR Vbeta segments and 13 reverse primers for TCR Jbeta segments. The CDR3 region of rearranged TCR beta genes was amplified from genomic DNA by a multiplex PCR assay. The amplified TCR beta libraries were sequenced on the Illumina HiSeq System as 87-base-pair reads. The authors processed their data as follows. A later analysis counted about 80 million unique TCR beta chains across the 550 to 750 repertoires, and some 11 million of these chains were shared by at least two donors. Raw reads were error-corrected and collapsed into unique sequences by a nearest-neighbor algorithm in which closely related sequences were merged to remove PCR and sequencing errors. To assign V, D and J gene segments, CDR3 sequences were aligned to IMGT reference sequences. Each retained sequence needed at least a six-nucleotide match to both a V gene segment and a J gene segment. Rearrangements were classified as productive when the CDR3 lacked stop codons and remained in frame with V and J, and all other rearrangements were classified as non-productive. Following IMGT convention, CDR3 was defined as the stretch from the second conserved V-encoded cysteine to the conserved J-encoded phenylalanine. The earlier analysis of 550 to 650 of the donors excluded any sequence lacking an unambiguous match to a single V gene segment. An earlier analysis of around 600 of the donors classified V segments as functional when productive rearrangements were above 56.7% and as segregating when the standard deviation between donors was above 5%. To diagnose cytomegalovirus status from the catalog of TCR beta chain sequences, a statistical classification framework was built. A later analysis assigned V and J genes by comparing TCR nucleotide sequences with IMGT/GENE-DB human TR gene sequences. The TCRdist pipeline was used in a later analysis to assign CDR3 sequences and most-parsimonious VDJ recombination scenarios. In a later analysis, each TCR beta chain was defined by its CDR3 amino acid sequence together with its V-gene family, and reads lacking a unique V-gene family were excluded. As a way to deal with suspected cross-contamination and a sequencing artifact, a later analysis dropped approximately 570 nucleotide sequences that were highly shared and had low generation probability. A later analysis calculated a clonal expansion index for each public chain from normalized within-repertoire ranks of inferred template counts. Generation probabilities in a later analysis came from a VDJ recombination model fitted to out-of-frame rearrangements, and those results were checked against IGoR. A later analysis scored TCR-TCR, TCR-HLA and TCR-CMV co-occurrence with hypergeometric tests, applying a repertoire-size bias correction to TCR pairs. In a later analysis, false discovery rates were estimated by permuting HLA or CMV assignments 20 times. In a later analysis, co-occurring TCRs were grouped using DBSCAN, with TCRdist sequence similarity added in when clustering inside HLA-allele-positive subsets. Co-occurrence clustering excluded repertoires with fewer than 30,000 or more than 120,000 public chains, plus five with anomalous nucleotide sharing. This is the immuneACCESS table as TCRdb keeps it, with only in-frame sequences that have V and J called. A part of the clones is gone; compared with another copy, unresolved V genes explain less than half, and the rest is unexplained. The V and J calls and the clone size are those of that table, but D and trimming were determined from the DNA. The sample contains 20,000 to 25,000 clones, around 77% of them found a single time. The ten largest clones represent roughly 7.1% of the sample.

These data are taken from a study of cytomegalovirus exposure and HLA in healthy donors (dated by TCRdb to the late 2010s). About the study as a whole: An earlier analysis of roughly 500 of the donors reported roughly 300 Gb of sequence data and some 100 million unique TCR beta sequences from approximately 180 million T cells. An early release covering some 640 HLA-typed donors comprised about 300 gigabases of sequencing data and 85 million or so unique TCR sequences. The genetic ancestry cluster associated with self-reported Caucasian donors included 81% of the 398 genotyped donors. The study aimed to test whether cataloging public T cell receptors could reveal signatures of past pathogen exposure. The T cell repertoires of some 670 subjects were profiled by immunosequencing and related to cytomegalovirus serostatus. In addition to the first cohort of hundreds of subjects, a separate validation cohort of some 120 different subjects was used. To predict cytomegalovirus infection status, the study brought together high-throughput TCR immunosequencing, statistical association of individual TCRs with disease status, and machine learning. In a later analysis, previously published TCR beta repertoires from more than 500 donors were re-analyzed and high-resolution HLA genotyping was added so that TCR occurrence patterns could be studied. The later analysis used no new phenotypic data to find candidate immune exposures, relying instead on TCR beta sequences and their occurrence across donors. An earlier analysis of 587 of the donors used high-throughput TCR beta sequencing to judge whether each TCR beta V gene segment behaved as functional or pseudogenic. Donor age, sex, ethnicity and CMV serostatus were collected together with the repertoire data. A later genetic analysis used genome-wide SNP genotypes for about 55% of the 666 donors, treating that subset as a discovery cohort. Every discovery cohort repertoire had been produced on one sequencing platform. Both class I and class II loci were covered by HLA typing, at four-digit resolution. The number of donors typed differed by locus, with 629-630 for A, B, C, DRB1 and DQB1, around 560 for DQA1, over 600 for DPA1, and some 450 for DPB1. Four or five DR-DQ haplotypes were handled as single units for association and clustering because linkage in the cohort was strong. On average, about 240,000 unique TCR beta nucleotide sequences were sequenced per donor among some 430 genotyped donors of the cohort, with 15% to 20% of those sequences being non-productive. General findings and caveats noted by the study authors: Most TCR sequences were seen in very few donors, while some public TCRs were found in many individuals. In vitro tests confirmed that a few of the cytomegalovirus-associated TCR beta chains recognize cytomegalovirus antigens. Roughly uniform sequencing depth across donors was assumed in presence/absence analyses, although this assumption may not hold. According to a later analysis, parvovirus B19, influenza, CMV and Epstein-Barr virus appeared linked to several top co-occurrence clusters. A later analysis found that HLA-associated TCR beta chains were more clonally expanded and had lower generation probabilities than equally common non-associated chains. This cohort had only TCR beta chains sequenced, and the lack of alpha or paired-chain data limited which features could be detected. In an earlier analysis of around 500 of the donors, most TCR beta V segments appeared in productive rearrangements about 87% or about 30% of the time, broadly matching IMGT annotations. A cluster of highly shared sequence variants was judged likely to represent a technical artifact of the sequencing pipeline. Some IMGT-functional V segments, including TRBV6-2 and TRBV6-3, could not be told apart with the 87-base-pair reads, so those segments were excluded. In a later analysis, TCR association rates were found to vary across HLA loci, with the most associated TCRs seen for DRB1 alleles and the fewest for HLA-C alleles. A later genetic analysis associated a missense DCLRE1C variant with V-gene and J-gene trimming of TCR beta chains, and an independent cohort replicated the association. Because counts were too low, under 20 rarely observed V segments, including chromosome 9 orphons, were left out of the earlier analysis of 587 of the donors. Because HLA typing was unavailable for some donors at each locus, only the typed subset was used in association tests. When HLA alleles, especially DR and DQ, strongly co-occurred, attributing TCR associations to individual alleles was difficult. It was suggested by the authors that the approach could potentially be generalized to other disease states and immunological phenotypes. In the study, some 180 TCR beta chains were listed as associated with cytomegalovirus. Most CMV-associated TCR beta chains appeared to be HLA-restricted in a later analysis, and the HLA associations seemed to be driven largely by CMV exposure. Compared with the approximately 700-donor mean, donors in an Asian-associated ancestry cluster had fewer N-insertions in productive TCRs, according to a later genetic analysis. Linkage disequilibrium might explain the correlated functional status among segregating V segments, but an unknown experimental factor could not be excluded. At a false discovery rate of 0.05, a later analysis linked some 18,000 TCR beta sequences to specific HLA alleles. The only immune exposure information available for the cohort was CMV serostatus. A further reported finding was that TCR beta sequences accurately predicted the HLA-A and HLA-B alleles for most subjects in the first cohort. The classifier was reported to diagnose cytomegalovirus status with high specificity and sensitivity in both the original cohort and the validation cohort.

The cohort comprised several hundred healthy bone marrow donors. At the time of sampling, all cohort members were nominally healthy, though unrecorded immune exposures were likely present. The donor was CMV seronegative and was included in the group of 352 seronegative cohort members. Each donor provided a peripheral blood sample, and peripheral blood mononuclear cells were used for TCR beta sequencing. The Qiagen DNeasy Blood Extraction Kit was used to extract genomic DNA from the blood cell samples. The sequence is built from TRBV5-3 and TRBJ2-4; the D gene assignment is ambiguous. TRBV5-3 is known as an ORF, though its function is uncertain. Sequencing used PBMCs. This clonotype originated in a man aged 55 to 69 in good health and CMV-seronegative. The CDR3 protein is CARSLDSVAKNIQYF. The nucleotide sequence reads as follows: TGTGCCAGAAGCCTCGACTCGGTTGCCAAAAACATTCAGTACTTC.